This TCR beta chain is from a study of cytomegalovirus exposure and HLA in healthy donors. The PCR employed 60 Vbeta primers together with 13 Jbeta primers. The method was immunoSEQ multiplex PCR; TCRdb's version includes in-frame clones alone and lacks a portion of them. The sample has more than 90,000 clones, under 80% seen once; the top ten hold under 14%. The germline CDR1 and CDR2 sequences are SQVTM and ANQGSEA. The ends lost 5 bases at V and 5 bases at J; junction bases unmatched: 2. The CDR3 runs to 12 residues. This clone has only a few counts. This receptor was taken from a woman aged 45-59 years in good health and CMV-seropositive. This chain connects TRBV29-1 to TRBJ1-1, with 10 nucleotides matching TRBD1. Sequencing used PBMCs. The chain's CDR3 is CSVPGQGTEAFF. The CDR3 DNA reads TGCAGCGTTCCGGGACAGGGGACTGAAGCTTTCTTT.